This entry lists 14 T cell receptor beta chains sequenced from one sample in a study of control samples from healthy donors and cancer patients. Clones were sequenced by immunoSEQ multiplex PCR, and TCRdb holds only the in-frame ones, with some missing. The data contain more than 95,000 clones, under 90% of them seen just once; the ten biggest clones take up over 10%. The sequenced sample was blood. Source of these receptors: a woman aged 45-60 years in good health.

This chain uses TRBV25-1 with TRBJ2-1, with TRBD1 matching over 8 bases. V lost 3 bases to trimming and J lost 9 bases; unmatched junction nucleotides: 7. The CDR3 consists of 14 residues. CDR1 is MGHDK and CDR2 is SYGVNS in the germline V gene. CDR3 in amino acids: CASSDWGQAGEQFF. In nucleotides, the CDR3 is TGTGCCAGCAGTGACTGGGGACAGGCAGGTGAGCAGTTCTTC.

The chain carries TRBV7-9 and TRBJ2-3; D is unclear. Trimming took off 0 bases at V and 4 bases at J, with 11 bases between the two ends. CDR3 length equals 15 residues. Germline assignment: CDR1 SEHNR and CDR2 FQNEAQ (reference sequence). The CDR3: CASSLAALKSDTQYF. For the CDR3, the DNA is TGTGCCAGCAGCTTAGCGGCCTTGAAATCAGATACGCAGTATTTT. The full variable domain, rest sourced from reference TRBV7-9 and TRBJ2-3, is DTGVSQNPRHKITKRGQNVTFRCDPISEHNRLYWYRQTLGQGPEFLTYFQNEAQLEKSRLLSDRFSAERPKGSFSTLEIQRTEQGDSAMYLCASSLAALKSDTQYFGPGTRLTVL.

The chain carries TRBV24-1 and TRBJ1-4; no clear D gene. CDR3 length: 14 residues. The germline CDR1 and CDR2 sequences are KGHDR and SFDVKD. V was clipped by 5 bases and J by 4 bases, with 10 bases between them. DNA of the CDR3: TGTGCCACCAGTGCAGCAGGAGTTAATGAAAAACTGTTTTTT. Its protein product is CATSAAGVNEKLFF.

This clone was observed once. This rearrangement joins TRBV2 to TRBJ1-5; D unresolved. Trimming left V 5 bases short and J 0 bases short, with 5 bases between. This CDR3 is built from 13 residues. In germline, CDR1 is SNHLY, CDR2 FYNNEI. CDR3 sequence: CASSLNSNQPQHF. The CDR3 DNA reads TGTGCCAGCAGTCTGAATAGCAATCAGCCCCAGCATTTT.

This chain uses TRBV28 with TRBJ1-1, with D possibly matching TRBD1 (6 bases). The V end lost 3 bases, the J end lost 4 bases, and 9 bases lay between the germline ends. The germline CDR1 and CDR2 sequences are MDHEN and SYDVKM. The CDR3 loop spans 13 amino acids. The CDR3 coding sequence is TGTGCCAGCAGTTTTACAGGGAGCACTGAAGCTTTCTTT. Encoded protein: CASSFTGSTEAFF.

Only one count was recorded for this clone. This chain links TRBV4-1 with TRBJ2-2, with D perhaps matching TRBD2 (5 bases). This CDR3 comprises 15 residues. Trimming pared 4 bases from V and 6 bases from J, leaving 15 bases between. Germline loops: CDR1 MGHRA, CDR2 YSYEKL. For the CDR3, the DNA is TGCGCCAGCAGCCGGACTGGCCTAGCCTCCGGGGAGCTGTTTTTT. Protein product: CASSRTGLASGELFF.

This chain joins TRBV7-9 and TRBJ1-3; the match to TRBD1 covers 7 bases. J lost 2 bases, V lost 4 bases, and 5 bases had no gene match. Germline V gene lookup returns CDR1 SEHNR and CDR2 FQNEAQ (reference sequence). CDR3 length: 15 residues. This CDR3 reads CASSSTGEAGNTIYF. The CDR3 region has the DNA TGTGCCAGCAGCTCTACAGGGGAAGCTGGAAACACCATATATTTT. Complete variable domain (other parts from reference TRBV7-9 and TRBJ1-3): DTGVSQNPRHKITKRGQNVTFRCDPISEHNRLYWYRQTLGQGPEFLTYFQNEAQLEKSRLLSDRFSAERPKGSFSTLEIQRTEQGDSAMYLCASSSTGEAGNTIYFGEGSWLTVV.

The CDR3 loop reads CASRPGARDGEAFF. CDR3 nucleotides: TGTGCCAGCAGGCCCGGGGCTCGTGATGGGGAGGCTTTCTTT. The chain recombines TRBV7-9 with TRBJ1-1; D is possibly TRBD1 (5 bases). The germline V gene encodes CDR1 SEHNR and CDR2 FQNEAQ (reference sequence). This CDR3 region has 14 residues. The germline V and J ends were trimmed by 6 bases and 11 bases, with 22 bases remaining between them.

The chain recombines TRBV28 with TRBJ2-7; D possibly corresponds to TRBD2 (5 bases). The CDR3 runs 14 residues. Germline V gene lookup returns CDR1 MDHEN and CDR2 SYDVKM. The V and J ends lost 7 bases and 4 bases respectively, with 17 bases between them. The CDR3 DNA reads as TGTGCCAGCACGGAGAGGGCCGGTTCATACGAGCAGTACTTC. It codes for CASTERAGSYEQYF.

The chain uses TRBV5-1 and TRBJ1-2; tentative D call: TRBD1 (5 bases). The germline V and J ends were trimmed by 4 bases and 1 base, with 11 bases remaining between them. There are 14 residues in the CDR3. Germline CDR1 is SGHRS and CDR2 is YFSETQ. CDR3 sequence: CASSAGTVNYGYTF. CDR3 DNA: TGCGCCAGCAGCGCCGGGACGGTTAACTATGGCTACACCTTC.

This clone has a single count. This rearrangement joins TRBV4-3 to TRBJ1-2; D gene unclear. The germline gives CDR1 LGHNA, CDR2 YSLEER. V was pared by 0 bases and J by 8 bases, with 10 bases between. The CDR3 contains 13 residues. In DNA form, the CDR3 reads TGCGCCAGCAGCCAAGATCTTGACGCGGGCTACACCTTC. Translation: CASSQDLDAGYTF.

The chain recombines TRBV28 with TRBJ2-5, with 10 bases matching TRBD2. V trimming: 5 bases; J trimming: 5 bases; junction bases outside the gene matches: 8. This CDR3 region has 15 residues. Germline loops: CDR1 MDHEN, CDR2 SYDVKM. Here the CDR3 reads CASSPFSGGRETQYF. The DNA for the CDR3 is TGTGCCAGCAGTCCTTTTAGCGGGGGGCGGGAGACCCAGTACTTC.

The DNA for the CDR3 is TGCGCCAGCAGCCAAGTCCGGGGGGCTCGGGTCTATGGCTACACCTTC. Amino acids: CASSQVRGARVYGYTF. The rearrangement joins TRBV4-3 to TRBJ1-2; D possibly corresponds to TRBD1 (6 bases). V was shortened by 1 base and J by 4 bases, with 16 bases between the two germline ends. Per the germline V gene, CDR1 is LGHNA and CDR2 is YSLEER. CDR3 length: 16 residues.

The chain uses TRBV5-1 and TRBJ1-1; no reliable D call. The CDR3 consists of 15 residues. Germline V lookup: CDR1 SGHRS, CDR2 YFSETQ. Deletions cut 4 bases from V and 0 bases from J, with 13 bases between. Here the CDR3 DNA reads TGCGCCAGCAGCCCTGTGGGCCCCATGAACACTGAAGCTTTCTTT. Translated: CASSPVGPMNTEAFF.